This TCR beta chain was retrieved from a study of blood T cell repertoires in COVID-19. Trimming took off 11 bases at V and 2 bases at J, with 16 bases between the two ends. Germline lookup yields CDR1 SGHTA and CDR2 FQGNSA. The CDR3 has 14 amino acids. Authors' methods: Amplification of reference gene primers was used by the study to estimate nucleated cell counts. Clones were read by immunoSEQ multiplex PCR, and TCRdb kept only the in-frame ones, dropping some. V, J and clone size were drawn from that table, and D and trimming were deduced from the DNA. In the table there are some 250,000 clones, approximately 90% of which are singletons. The participants were between about 18 and 95 years old and came from some 23 US areas. Each participant's cohort was designated according to participant-reported clinical history. Among Cohort 3 donors, those recovered had two negative PCRs, clearance, or symptom resolution.

The receptor's source is a man in his forties or fifties who had recovered from COVID-19. The chain has TRBV7-2 and TRBJ1-5; D is possibly TRBD1 (6 bases). The specimen sequenced was PBMCs or T cells enriched from blood (not recorded which). The CDR3 is CASRAGGRNQPQHF. As DNA, the CDR3 is TGTGCCTCGCGTGCCGGGGGGCGCAATCAGCCCCAGCATTTT.